These T cell receptor beta chains were read from a single sample in a study of monozygotic twins with inflammatory bowel disease. TCRdb reworked the 5' RACE reads into one entry per CDR3 protein, no DNA. Its listing shows fewer than 150,000 distinct CDR3 sequences. The sequencing input was blood. The origin of the receptors is a human donor with ulcerative colitis or Crohn's disease, or a healthy co-twin of an affected twin (not recorded which). Each CDR3 is given with its conserved first and last residue.

J | V | CDR3
TRBJ2-7 | TRBV20-1 | CSAKPHRGHEQYF
TRBJ2-2 | TRBV6-1 | CASTHEGKILNTGELFF
TRBJ2-7 | TRBV7-2 | CASSLARSVSYEQYF
TRBJ2-1 | TRBV4-3 | CASSQDRTGRYNEQFF
TRBJ2-4 | TRBV4-3 | CASSQVITGTRNIQYF
TRBJ2-2 | TRBV7-2 | CASSHGQGSAGELFF
TRBJ1-6 | TRBV27 | CVSREVGGSSPLHF
TRBJ2-3 | TRBV5-1 | CASSFRGGPGTDTQYF
TRBJ1-2 | TRBV12-3/TRBV12-4 | CASSLRHIRDYGYTF
TRBJ1-3 | TRBV6-1 | CASRIQADSGNTIYF
TRBJ1-5 | TRBV7-6 | CASSLGGYNQPQHF
TRBJ1-4 | TRBV4-3 | CASSRAGTGSEKLFF
TRBJ2-5 | TRBV2 | CASTTGGGVTQYF
TRBJ2-3 | TRBV14 | CASSPLTGSGTDTQYF
TRBJ2-6 | TRBV5-1 | CASSPEPNSGANVLTF
TRBJ1-2 | TRBV7-2 | CASSRSQGPPYGYTF
TRBJ2-1 | TRBV9 | CASTPESLSSGAGEQFF
TRBJ1-5 | TRBV30 | CAWSAERNQPQHF
TRBJ2-1 | TRBV20-1 | CSARLLGQGNNEQFF
TRBJ2-3 | TRBV11-2 | CASSLRGGSVMDTQYF
TRBJ1-2 | TRBV2 | CASSRPDSNYGYTF
TRBJ2-4 | TRBV7-2 | CASSLEYGTGGYIQYF
TRBJ2-7 | TRBV20-1 | CSARRQGAPYEQYF
TRBJ1-1 | TRBV20-1 | CSASQYWTEAFF
TRBJ1-2 | TRBV20-1 | CSARPPGTYGYTF
TRBJ2-7 | TRBV18 | CASSANRAGEQYF
TRBJ1-1 | TRBV20-1 | CSARAATRGESFF
TRBJ1-6 | TRBV9 | CASSVDGVSPLHF
TRBJ1-2 | TRBV5-1 | CASTGVPSYGYTF
TRBJ2-6 | TRBV7-2 | CASSLVQGRIAVLTF
TRBJ1-2 | TRBV11-2 | CASSLGTRWGYTF
TRBJ2-3 | TRBV7-2 | CASSSSREGRLGTQYF
TRBJ2-3 | TRBV5-1 | CASSLAGASTDTQYF
TRBJ2-7 | TRBV27 | CASSFRHEQYF
TRBJ2-1 | TRBV12-3/TRBV12-4 | CASSFARGLVEQFF
TRBJ2-1 | TRBV6-2/TRBV6-3 | CASSQNLRNEQFF
TRBJ2-7 | TRBV28 | CASSFAGYGAYEQYF
TRBJ2-1 | TRBV28 | CASSFSGGYNEQFF